This TCR beta chain emerged from a study of blood T cells in healthy people across ages (dated by TCRdb to between 2014 and 2017). Looking at the study overall: Template switching captured roughly one uniquely barcoded TCR beta cDNA molecule per two T cells in model experiments. To avoid experimental bias, donors of different ages were randomly spread across the sequencing lanes. The donors were split into four age groups: young (average around 17 years), middle-aged (over 35), aged (about 62) and long-lived (approximately 80). Using the same blood draw, the study looked at two additional independent replicas of 1 million unique cDNA reads for two donors, one aged 18 to 30 and the other aged 80 or older. Age-related changes in TCR beta repertoire diversity were measured in the study by deep sequencing normalized with unique cDNA molecular identifiers. Summary of the overall study and its limitations: Estimates of total diversity based on one million sequenced T cells were regarded as lower bounds and as underestimates. The CMV infection status of donors was not known, potentially confounding age-related changes in expanded clonotypes. Observed TCR beta diversity correlated strongly with the percentage of naive T cells measured by flow cytometry. As age increased, observed TCR beta diversity per million T cells dropped in a roughly linear way, and a significant reduction was already evident by age approximately 40. Bulk unsorted PBMC profiling prevented conclusive comparison of naive and antigen-experienced compartments. Compared with the aged group, the long-lived group had more naive CD4+ T cells, fewer expanded clones and increased TCR diversity, a pattern suggesting age selection.

Sequences KGHSH (CDR1) and LQKENI (CDR2) are obtained from the germline V gene. CDR3 length: 13 amino acids, cysteine to phenylalanine. Only the CDR3 portion is preserved as DNA: 39 bases, with reading frame beginning at the first base. Between the V and J ends, shortened by 6 bases and 5 bases respectively, the junction contains 14 bases. The library was prepared using 5' RACE. Sequencing was carried out with an Illumina HiSeq 2500. A second PCR of about 7 to 12 cycles was run with a J-beta primer mix and a sample-barcoded 5' primer. Each TCR beta cDNA molecule received a unique molecular identifier from a template-switch 5' adaptor carrying 12 random nucleotides. Each sample yielded at least 2.5 million CDR3-containing paired-end reads. First-strand cDNA was synthesized from all RNA with the Mint cDNA synthesis kit, primed by a TRBC-specific oligonucleotide. Following uracil-DNA glycosylase treatment, a first 18-cycle PCR with universal primers M1SS and BC2_uni_R was performed on all cDNA. In the source study's methods: For normalization, 1 million high-quality reads were randomly selected from each sample, with every read carrying a distinct molecular identifier. Reads with shared molecular identifiers were discarded instead of being binned into consensus sequences. CDR3 identification, clonotype clustering and error correction used MiTCR with a Q25 quality threshold and the strictest error-elimination algorithm. A nonparametric unseen species model with Euler transformation was used to estimate lower-bound total TCR beta diversity. The public reads were quality trimmed at Q25 with fastp and then assembled into clones with MiXCR by TCRdb, keeping productive beta chains. Duplicate CDR3 protein sequences are folded into a single record with the most common DNA and genes. In this record, the V and J calls reflect TCRdb's handling and not the investigators' own analysis. The sample table lists about 730,000 distinct CDR3 sequences, 43% of them with a count of one. Of the sample, 20% to 25% falls within the top ten clones.

This clonotype was seen ten or more times. Its binding antigen is unknown. Per-base qualities were not stored, and no clone one base away is much larger. Systemically healthy Caucasian individuals from Russia, around 39 in total and aged roughly 6 to 100 years, were included as donors. Ten milliliters of peripheral blood were drawn from each donor into EDTA-treated Vacutainer tubes. PBMCs were isolated by Ficoll-Paque density-gradient centrifugation, with at least 6.5 million obtained per sample. Trizol reagent was used to extract total RNA from the PBMCs, yielding at least 5 micrograms per sample. For every donor, flow cytometry on a PBMC aliquot measured the percentage of naive CD45RAhigh/CD27high T cells.

Recombination connected TRBV18 to TRBJ2-7, with the D gene uncertain. The specimen sequenced was blood. This sequence was found in a woman aged 55-69 years in good health. The sequenced DNA is TGTGCCAGCTCCCAAGGGATTTCCAACGAGCAGTACTTC. It codes for CASSQGISNEQYF.